These T cell receptor beta chains were read from a single sample in a study of T-cell memory formation after mild COVID-19. TCRdb independently ran MiXCR on the 5' RACE reads; one entry per CDR3 protein. This repertoire shows around 180,000 distinct CDR3 sequences, approximately 18% found once; its top ten account for approximately 4%. The sample comprised PBMCs or a T cell subset sorted from them (not recorded which). The receptors come from a young man who had mild COVID-19 (a few samples of this study predate the infection). Cell type and time point are not known. Both conserved end residues are part of each CDR3. The D gene is left open where the match is weak. Not all rows give a size; the values are once, few, many and, for expanded clones, a class.

>TRBJ2-3|TRBV11-2|NA|NA
TGTGCCAGCAGCCGAAGGTACCAAAGCACAGATACGCAGTATTTT
CASSRRYQSTDTQYF
>TRBJ1-1|TRBV7-2|NA|NA
TGTGCCAGCAGCTTATTTCTTCGGGACAACACTGAAGCTTTCTTT
CASSLFLRDNTEAFF
>TRBJ2-7|TRBV20-1|TRBD2|few
TGCAGTGCGATTGCCGCGGGGGGGATACTCTCCTACGAGCAGTACTTC
CSAIAAGGILSYEQYF
>TRBJ1-4|TRBV7-8|NA|few
TGTGCCAGCAGCACCTACCCCGCGGGTTCAAATGAAAAACTGTTTTTT
CASSTYPAGSNEKLFF
>TRBJ1-2|TRBV6-1|NA|NA
TGTGCCAGCAGTGCAGACAGCGCCTTAGGCTATGGCTACACCTTC
CASSADSALGYGYTF
>TRBJ2-5|TRBV12-3/TRBV12-4|NA|few
TGTGCCAGCAGCCCCTCCCGGAGGGGGGAGACCCAGTACTTC
CASSPSRRGETQYF
>TRBJ1-1|TRBV12-3/TRBV12-4|NA|few
TGTGCCAGCAGTTTAGCGGGTTTTAGGGTGGGGTCGAACACTGAAGCTTTCTTT
CASSLAGFRVGSNTEAFF
>TRBJ1-2|TRBV6-2/TRBV6-3|NA|NA
TGTGCCAGCACCCAGGACCGAACCCGGGCGTCTAACTATGGCTACACCTTC
CASTQDRTRASNYGYTF
>TRBJ2-2|TRBV14|TRBD1|NA
TGTGCCAGCAGCCCGACAGGGGCGGGCACCGGGGAGCTGTTTTTT
CASSPTGAGTGELFF
>TRBJ1-1|TRBV29-1|NA|NA
TGCAGCGTGTCTCCCGTCTCAGACACGGAAGCTTTCTTT
CSVSPVSDTEAFF
>TRBJ1-2|TRBV3-1|NA|NA
TGTGCCAGCAGCTTCCAGACAGCCCCGGCCAGAGGCTACACCTTC
CASSFQTAPARGYTF
>TRBJ1-4|TRBV4-3|NA|few
TGCGCCAGCAGCCCTACGCTGAGGAAGGATGAAAAACTGTTTTTT
CASSPTLRKDEKLFF
>TRBJ1-2|TRBV5-1|TRBD1|few
TGCGCCAGCCAGGGGGTCGACTATGGCTACACCTTC
CASQGVDYGYTF
>TRBJ1-1|TRBV6-5|TRBD1|few
TGTGCCAGCAGGGGACAGTCCGGTAACACTGAAGCTTTCTTT
CASRGQSGNTEAFF
>TRBJ1-3|TRBV14|NA|few
TGTGCCAGCAGCCGCCCAGGGAACTCTGGAAACACCATATATTTT
CASSRPGNSGNTIYF
>TRBJ2-1|TRBV7-9|NA|few
TGTGCCAGCAGCCCCCGAGGGACGGAGTACAATGAGCAGTTCTTC
CASSPRGTEYNEQFF
>TRBJ1-1|TRBV7-9|NA|few
TGTGCCAGCAGCTCACACAGCATGAACACTGAAGCTTTCTTT
CASSSHSMNTEAFF
>TRBJ2-7|TRBV6-4|NA|NA
TGTGCCAGCAGATCCTATGGCCGCTTAAGTCTCTACGAGCAGTACTTC
CASRSYGRLSLYEQYF
>TRBJ2-5|TRBV3-1|NA|few
TGTGCCAGCAGCCAGAACCGAGCCGACAGCAAAGAGACCCAGTACTTC
CASSQNRADSKETQYF
>TRBJ2-4|TRBV4-3|NA|NA
TGCGCCAGCAGCCAAGAACGAGGGAACATTCAGTACTTC
CASSQERGNIQYF
>TRBJ2-1|TRBV20-1|TRBD2|NA
TGCAGTGCTAGTTCGGTTCTAGCGGGGTACAATGAGCAGTTCTTC
CSASSVLAGYNEQFF
>TRBJ2-3|TRBV4-2|TRBD2|few
TGTGCCAGCAGCCGTGCAGCCTCCGGGACTAGCGGCAGCACAGATACGCAGTATTTT
CASSRAASGTSGSTDTQYF
>TRBJ1-2|TRBV9|TRBD1|NA
TGTGCCAGCAGCTTTGGGCAGGGGGCGGCTCTGTCCTATGGCTACACCTTC
CASSFGQGAALSYGYTF